This section outlines one T cell receptor (beta chain) sequence together with its context. This sample is part of a study of T cell changes during pregnancy in multiple sclerosis. Here immunoSEQ multiplex PCR was the method, and the copy in TCRdb shows in-frame clones only, minus some. The repertoire includes 45,000 to 60,000 clones, about 91% of them detected once, and roughly 0.2% sits in the top ten. In germline, CDR1 is SGHKS, CDR2 YYEKEE (reference sequence). CDR3 size: 15 residues. J lost 2 bases, V lost 5 bases, and 9 bases had no gene match. The clonotype was recovered from a female donor with multiple sclerosis, enrolled in a pregnancy study. The rearrangement links TRBV5-5 to TRBJ2-7, with TRBD2 matching 8 bases. The specimen was CD4+ T cells from peripheral blood mononuclear cells, collected in the second trimester of pregnancy. The CDR3 region is CASSPLAGGPYEQYF. Written as DNA, the CDR3 is TGTGCCAGCAGTCCACTGGCGGGAGGCCCCTACGAGCAGTACTTC.